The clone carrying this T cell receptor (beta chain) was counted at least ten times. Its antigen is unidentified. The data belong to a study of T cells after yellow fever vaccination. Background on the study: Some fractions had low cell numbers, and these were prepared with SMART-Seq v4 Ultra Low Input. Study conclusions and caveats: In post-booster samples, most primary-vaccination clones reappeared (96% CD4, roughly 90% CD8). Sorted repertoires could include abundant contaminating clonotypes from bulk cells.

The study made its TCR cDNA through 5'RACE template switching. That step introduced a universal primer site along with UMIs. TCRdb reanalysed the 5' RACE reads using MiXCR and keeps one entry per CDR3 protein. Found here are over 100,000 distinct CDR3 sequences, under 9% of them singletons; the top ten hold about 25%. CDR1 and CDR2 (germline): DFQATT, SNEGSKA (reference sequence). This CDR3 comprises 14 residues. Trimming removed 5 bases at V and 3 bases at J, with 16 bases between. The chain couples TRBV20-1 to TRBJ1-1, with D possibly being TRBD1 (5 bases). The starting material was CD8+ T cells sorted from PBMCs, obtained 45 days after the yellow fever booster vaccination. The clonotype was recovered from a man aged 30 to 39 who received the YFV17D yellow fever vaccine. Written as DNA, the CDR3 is TGCAGTGCTCCTCCCCTAGCGGGGCACACTGAAGCTTTCTTT. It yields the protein CSAPPLAGHTEAFF.